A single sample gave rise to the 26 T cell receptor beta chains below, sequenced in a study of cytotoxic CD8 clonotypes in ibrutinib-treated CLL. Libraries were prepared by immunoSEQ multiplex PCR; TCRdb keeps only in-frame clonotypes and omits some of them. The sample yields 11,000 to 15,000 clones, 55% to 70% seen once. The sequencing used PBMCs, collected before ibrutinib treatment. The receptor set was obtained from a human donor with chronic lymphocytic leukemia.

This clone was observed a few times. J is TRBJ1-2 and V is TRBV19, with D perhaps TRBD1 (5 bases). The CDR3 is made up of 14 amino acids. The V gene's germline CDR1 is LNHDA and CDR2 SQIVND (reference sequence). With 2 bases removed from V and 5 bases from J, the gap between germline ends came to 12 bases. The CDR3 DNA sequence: TGTGCCAGTAGTATACTCAGGGAAGGTTATGGCTACACCTTC. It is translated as CASSILREGYGYTF.

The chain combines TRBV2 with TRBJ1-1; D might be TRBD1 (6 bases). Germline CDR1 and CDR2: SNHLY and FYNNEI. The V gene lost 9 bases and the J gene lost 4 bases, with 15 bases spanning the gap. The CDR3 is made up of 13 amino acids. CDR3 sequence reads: CARQGFFGTEAFF. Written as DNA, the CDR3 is TGTGCCAGACAGGGTTTTTTTGGCACTGAAGCTTTCTTT.

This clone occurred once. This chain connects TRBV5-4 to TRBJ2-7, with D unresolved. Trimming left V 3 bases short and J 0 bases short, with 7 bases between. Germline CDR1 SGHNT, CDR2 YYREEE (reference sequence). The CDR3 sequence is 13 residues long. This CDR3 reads CASSSTSSYEQYF. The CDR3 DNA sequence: TGTGCCAGCAGCTCTACCTCCTCCTACGAGCAGTACTTC.

In DNA, the CDR3 is TGTGCCAGCAGCTTAGAAGCGGGGGGGACCTACGAGCAGTACTTC. Protein product: CASSLEAGGTYEQYF. The J gene is TRBJ2-7, the V gene TRBV7-9, with TRBD2 identical over 10 bases. CDR3 size: 15 residues. The trim removed 1 base at V and 2 bases at J, leaving 2 bases unmatched. CDR1 SEHNR and CDR2 FQNEAQ come from the germline V gene (reference sequence).

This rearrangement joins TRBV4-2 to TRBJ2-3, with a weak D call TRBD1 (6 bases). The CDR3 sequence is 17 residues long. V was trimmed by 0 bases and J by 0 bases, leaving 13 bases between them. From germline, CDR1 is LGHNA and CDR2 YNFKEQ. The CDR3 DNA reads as TGTGCCAGCAGCCAAGATATGGGGGCTTTTAGCACAGATACGCAGTATTTT. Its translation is CASSQDMGAFSTDTQYF.

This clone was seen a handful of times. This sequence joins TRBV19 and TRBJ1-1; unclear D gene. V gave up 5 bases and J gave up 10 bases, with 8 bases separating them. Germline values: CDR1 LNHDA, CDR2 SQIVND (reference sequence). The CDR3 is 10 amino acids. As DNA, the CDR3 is TGTGCCAGTAGTGGGCCTGTAGCTTTCTTT. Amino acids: CASSGPVAFF.

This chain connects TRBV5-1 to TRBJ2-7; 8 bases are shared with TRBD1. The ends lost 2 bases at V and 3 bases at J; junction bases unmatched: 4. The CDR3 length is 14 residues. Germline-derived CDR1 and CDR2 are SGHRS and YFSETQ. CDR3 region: CASSLWTGLYEQYF. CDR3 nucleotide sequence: TGCGCCAGCAGCTTATGGACAGGGCTCTACGAGCAGTACTTC.

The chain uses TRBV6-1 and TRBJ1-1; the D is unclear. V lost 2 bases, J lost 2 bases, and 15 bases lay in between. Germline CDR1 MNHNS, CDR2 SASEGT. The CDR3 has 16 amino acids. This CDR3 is CASSEWWPRHNTEAFF. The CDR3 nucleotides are TGTGCCAGCAGTGAATGGTGGCCCCGCCATAACACTGAAGCTTTCTTT.

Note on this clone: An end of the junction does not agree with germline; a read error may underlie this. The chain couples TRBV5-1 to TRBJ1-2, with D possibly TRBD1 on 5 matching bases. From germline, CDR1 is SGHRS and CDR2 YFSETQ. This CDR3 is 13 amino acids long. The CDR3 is CASSLGVAYGYTF. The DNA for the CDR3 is TGTGCCAGCAGCTTGGGGGTAGCCTATGGCTACACCTTC. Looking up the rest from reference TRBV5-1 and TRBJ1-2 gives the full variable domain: KAGVTQTPRYLIKTRGQQVTLSCSPISGHRSVSWYQQTPGQGLQFLFEYFSETQRNKGNFPGRFSGRQFSNSRSEMNVSTLELGDSALYLCASSLGVAYGYTFGSGTRLTVV.

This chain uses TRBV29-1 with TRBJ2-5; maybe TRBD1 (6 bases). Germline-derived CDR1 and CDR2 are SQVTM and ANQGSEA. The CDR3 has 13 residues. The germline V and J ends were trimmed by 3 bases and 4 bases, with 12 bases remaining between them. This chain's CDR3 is CSVDGTTRETQYF. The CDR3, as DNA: TGCAGCGTTGACGGGACAACTCGAGAGACCCAGTACTTC.

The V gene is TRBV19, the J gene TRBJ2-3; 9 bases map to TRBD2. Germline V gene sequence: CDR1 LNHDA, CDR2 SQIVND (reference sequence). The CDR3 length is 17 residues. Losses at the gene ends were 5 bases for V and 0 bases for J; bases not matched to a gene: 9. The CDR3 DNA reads TGTGCCAGTAGTGGGGGGACTAGCAGCCCAAGCACAGATACGCAGTATTTT. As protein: CASSGGTSSPSTDTQYF.

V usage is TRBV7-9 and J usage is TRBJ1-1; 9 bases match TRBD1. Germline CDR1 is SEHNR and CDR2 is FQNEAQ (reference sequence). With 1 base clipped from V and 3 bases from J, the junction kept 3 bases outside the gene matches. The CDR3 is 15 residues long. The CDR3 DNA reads TGTGCCAGCAGCTTAGTGCGGGACAGGGACACTGAAGCTTTCTTT. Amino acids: CASSLVRDRDTEAFF.

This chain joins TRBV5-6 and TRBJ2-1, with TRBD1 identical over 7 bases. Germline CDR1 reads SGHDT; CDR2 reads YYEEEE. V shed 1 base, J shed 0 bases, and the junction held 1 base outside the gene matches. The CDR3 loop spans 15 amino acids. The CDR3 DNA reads TGTGCCAGCAGCTTGCGGGACAGCTCCTACAATGAGCAGTTCTTC. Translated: CASSLRDSSYNEQFF.

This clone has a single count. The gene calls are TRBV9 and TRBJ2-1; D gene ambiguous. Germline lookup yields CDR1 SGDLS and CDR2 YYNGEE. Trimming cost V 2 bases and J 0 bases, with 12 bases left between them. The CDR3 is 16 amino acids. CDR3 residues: CASSVAGPSSYNEQFF. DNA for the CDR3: TGTGCCAGCAGCGTCGCCGGGCCTAGCTCCTACAATGAGCAGTTCTTC.

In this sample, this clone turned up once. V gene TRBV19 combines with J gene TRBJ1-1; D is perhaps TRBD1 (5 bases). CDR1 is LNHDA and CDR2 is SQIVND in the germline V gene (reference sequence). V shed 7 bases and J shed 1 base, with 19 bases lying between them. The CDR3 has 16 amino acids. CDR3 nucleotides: TGTGCCAGTACCCGAAGTAGGGCTCAGGGGAACACTGAAGCTTTCTTT. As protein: CASTRSRAQGNTEAFF.

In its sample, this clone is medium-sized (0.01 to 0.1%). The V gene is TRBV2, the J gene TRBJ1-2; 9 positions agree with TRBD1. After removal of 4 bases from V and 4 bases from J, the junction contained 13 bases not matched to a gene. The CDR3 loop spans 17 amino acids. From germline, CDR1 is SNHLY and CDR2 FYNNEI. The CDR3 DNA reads TGTGCCAGCAGTGTCCCCCGGGACAGGGAAAATTTCTATGGCTACACCTTC. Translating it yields CASSVPRDRENFYGYTF.

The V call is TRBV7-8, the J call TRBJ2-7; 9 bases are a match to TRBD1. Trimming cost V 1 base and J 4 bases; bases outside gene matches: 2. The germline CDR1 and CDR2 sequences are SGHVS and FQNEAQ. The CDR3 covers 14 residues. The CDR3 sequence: CASSLGQGEYEQYF. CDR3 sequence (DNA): TGTGCCAGCAGCTTAGGACAGGGGGAGTACGAGCAGTACTTC.

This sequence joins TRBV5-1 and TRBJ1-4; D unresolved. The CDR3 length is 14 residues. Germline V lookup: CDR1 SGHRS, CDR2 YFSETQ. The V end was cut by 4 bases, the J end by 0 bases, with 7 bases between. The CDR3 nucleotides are TGCGCCAGCAGCCGGGATGCAACTAATGAAAAACTGTTTTTT. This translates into CASSRDATNEKLFF.

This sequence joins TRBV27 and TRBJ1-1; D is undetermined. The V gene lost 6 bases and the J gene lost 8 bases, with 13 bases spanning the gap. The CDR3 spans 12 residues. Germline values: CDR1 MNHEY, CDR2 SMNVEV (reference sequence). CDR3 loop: CASSQVGTEAFF. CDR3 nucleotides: TGTGCCAGCAGCCAAGTAGGCACAGAAGCTTTCTTT.

The chain's CDR3 is CATSPGSSPYEQYF. The CDR3 DNA is TGCGCCACAAGCCCCGGGTCCTCCCCCTACGAGCAGTACTTC. The chain joins TRBV5-1 to TRBJ2-7; D gene ambiguous. Germline V CDR1 and CDR2: SGHRS, YFSETQ. V was shortened by 9 bases and J by 2 bases, with 18 bases between the two germline ends. The CDR3 is 14 amino acids. The full variable domain, rest sourced from reference TRBV5-1 and TRBJ2-7, is KAGVTQTPRYLIKTRGQQVTLSCSPISGHRSVSWYQQTPGQGLQFLFEYFSETQRNKGNFPGRFSGRQFSNSRSEMNVSTLELGDSALYLCATSPGSSPYEQYFGPGTRLTVT.

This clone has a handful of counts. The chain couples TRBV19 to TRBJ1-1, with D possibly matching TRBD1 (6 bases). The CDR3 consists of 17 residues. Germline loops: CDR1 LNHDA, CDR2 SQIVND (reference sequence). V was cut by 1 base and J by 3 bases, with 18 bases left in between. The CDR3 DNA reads TGTGCCAGTAGTATAGTTAGGGGGGTTAGCTTGGACACTGAAGCTTTCTTT. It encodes CASSIVRGVSLDTEAFF.

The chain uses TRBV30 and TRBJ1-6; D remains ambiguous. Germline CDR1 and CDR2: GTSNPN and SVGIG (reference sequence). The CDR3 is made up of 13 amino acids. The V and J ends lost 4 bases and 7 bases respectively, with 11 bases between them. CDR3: CAWNGRVNSPLHF. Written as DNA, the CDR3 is TGTGCCTGGAACGGGCGGGTGAATTCACCCCTCCACTTT.

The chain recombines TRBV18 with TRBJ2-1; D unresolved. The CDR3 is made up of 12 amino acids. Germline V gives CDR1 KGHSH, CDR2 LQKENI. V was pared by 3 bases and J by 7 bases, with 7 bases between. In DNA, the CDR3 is TGTGCCAGCTCACCCTCTAGGAATGAGCAGTTCTTC. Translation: CASSPSRNEQFF.

The CDR3 DNA reads TGTGCCAGCTCACCATCTCAGGGAAATCAGCCCCAGCATTTT. It translates to CASSPSQGNQPQHF. The V call is TRBV18, the J call TRBJ1-5; TRBD1 is a possible D gene (5 bases). Germline assignment: CDR1 KGHSH and CDR2 LQKENI. V was trimmed by 2 bases and J by 4 bases, leaving 9 bases between them. The CDR3 totals 14 residues. Together with reference TRBV18 and TRBJ1-5, the CDR3 gives the full variable domain: NAGVMQNPRHLVRRRGQEARLRCSPMKGHSHVYWYRQLPEEGLKFMVYLQKENIIDESGMPKERFSAEFPKEGPSILRIQQVVRGDSAAYFCASSPSQGNQPQHFGDGTRLSIL.

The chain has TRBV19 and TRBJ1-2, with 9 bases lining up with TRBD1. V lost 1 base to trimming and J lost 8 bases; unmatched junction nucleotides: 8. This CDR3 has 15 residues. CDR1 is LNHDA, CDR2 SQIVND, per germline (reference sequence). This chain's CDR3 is CASSIAPDRGRGYTF. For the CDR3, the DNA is TGTGCCAGTAGTATAGCCCCGGACAGGGGACGGGGCTACACCTTC.

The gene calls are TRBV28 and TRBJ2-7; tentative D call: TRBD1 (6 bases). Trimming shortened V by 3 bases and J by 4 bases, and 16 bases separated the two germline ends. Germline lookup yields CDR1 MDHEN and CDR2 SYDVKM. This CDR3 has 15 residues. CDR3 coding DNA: TGTGCCAGCAGTTTTGCAACTCGGACAGCTTACGAGCAGTACTTC. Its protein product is CASSFATRTAYEQYF.